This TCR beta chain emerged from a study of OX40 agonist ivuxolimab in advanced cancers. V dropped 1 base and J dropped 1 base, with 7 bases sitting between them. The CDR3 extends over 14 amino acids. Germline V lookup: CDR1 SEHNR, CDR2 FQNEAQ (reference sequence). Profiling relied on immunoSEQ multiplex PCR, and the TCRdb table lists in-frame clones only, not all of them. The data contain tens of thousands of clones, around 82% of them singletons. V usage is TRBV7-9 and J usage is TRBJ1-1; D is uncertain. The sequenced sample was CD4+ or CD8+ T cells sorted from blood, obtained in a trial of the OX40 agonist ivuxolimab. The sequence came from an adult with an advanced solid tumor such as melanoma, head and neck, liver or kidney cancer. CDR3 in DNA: TGTGCCAGCAGCTTAGGATTCCGGAACACTGAAGCTTTCTTT. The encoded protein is CASSLGFRNTEAFF.